This T cell receptor (beta chain) is from a study of cytomegalovirus exposure and HLA in healthy donors. Across the study: Unique TCRs numbering roughly 85 million, obtained from HLA-typed donors, made up an early data release. Study-level results: For most TCR beta V segments, an earlier analysis put the productive rate at about 90% or about 30% of the time.

Remarks on this clone: The antigen remains undetermined.

The PCR had 60 Vbeta and 13 Jbeta primers. Original handling: It was a later analysis that counted about 80 million unique TCR beta chains, of which about 10 million were shared. TCRdb's copy holds only in-frame clones and misses some; the assay was immunoSEQ multiplex PCR. V, J and clone size are those of that table, while D and trimming were read from the DNA. Here the sample spans nearly 200,000 clones, around 87% being singletons. The source of this sequence is a man in his thirties or forties in good health and CMV-seronegative. Sequenced input: PBMCs.

The CDR3 sequence is CASSLDREANTEAFF. The CDR3 DNA reads as TGTGCCAGCAGCTTAGATAGGGAGGCGAACACTGAAGCTTTCTTT. V and J are TRBV7-2 and TRBJ1-1; D remains unclear. Germline CDR1 and CDR2: SGHTA and FQGNSA. CDR3 size: 15 residues. V lost 1 base, J lost 1 base, and 10 bases lay in between.